This T cell receptor beta chain was identified during a study of blood T cell repertoires in COVID-19. About the research overall: Donors in the United States, Italy and Spain gave samples during acute or convalescent COVID-19. PBMCs, B-cell-depleted T cells, or T cells provided the cDNA or gDNA that made up the material.

Germline assignment: CDR1 SQVTM and CDR2 ANQGSEA. The CDR3 length is 15 residues. The V segment lost 6 bases and the J segment 4 bases; nucleotides outside the gene matches: 13. Original data processing: Reference gene primers were amplified, and this amplification served to estimate nucleated cell counts. Profiled with immunoSEQ multiplex PCR; TCRdb holds only in-frame clones, not every one. V, J and clone size reflect that table, while D and trimming were determined from the DNA. This table holds 200,000 or so clones, 88% found once. This receptor was obtained from a man between 70 and 80 years old with active or convalescent COVID-19. The sequencing input was peripheral blood. The V call is TRBV29-1, the J call TRBJ2-3; TRBD2 matches 7 bases. The CDR3 region is CSVGRSGIQPDTQYF. CDR3 sequence (DNA): TGCAGCGTGGGGAGGAGCGGGATACAACCAGATACGCAGTATTTT.